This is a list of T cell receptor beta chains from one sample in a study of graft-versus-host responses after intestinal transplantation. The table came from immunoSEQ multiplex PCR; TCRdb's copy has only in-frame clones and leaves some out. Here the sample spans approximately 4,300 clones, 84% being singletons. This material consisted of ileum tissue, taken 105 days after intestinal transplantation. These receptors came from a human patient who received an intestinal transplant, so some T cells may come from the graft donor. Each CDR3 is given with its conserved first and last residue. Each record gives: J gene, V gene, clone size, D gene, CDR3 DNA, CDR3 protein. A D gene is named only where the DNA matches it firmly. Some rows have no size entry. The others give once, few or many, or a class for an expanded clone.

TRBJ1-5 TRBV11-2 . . TGTGCCAGCAGCTTAGTGTCCGGGTATAGCAATCAGCCCCAGCATTTT CASSLVSGYSNQPQHF
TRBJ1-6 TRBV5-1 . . TGCGCCAGCAGCTTGAACCCAGGGTTCTCACCCCTCCACTTT CASSLNPGFSPLHF
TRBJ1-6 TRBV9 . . TGTGCCAGCACCCGGGACGGTCTTAATTCACCCCTCCACTTT CASTRDGLNSPLHF
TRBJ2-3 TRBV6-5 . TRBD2 TGTGCCAGCAGTTACGAGCGGGACACAGATACGCAGTATTTT CASSYERDTDTQYF
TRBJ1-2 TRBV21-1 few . TGTGCCAGCAGCAAACAGGGTGGCTACACCTTC CASSKQGGYTF
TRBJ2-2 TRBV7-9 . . TGTGCCAGGGCAAAGACTCAGGGCGGGGAGCTGTTTTTT CARAKTQGGELFF
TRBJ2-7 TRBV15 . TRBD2 TGTGCCACCAGCAGAGTCGGGAGGACTAGCGAGCAGTACTTC CATSRVGRTSEQYF
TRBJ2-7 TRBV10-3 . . TGTGCCATCAGGGACAACTCCTACGAGCAGTACTTC CAIRDNSYEQYF
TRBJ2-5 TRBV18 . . TGTGCCAGCTCACCACTAGCCGGGGAGACCCAGTACTTC CASSPLAGETQYF
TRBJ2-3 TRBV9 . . TGTGCCAGCAGCGTGGGGCCTAGCACAGATACGCAGTATTTT CASSVGPSTDTQYF
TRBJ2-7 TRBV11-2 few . TGTGCCAGCAGCTTAGATTCCTACGAGCAGTACTTC CASSLDSYEQYF
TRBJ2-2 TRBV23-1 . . TGCGCCAGCCCTCCTGGAGGGGAGGCGAACACCGGGGAGCTGTTTTTT CASPPGGEANTGELFF
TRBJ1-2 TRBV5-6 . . TGTGCCAGCAGCTTGGGACAGGGCTACACCTTC CASSLGQGYTF
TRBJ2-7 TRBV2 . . TGTGCCAGCAGTGATGTCCCCTACGAGCAGTACTTC CASSDVPYEQYF
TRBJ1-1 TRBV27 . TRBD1 TGTGCCAGCAGTTGGGACAGAGGGAGCACTGAAGCTTTCTTT CASSWDRGSTEAFF
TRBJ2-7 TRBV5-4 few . TGTGCCAGCAGCCCGGGACTCCTCTCCTACGAGCAGTACTTC CASSPGLLSYEQYF
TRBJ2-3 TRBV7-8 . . TGTGCCAGCAGCATGGGGTATGGCACAGATACGCAGTATTTT CASSMGYGTDTQYF
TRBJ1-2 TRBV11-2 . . TGTGCCAGCAGCTTGAACAGATTCTATGGCTACACCTTC CASSLNRFYGYTF
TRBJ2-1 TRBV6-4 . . TGTGCCAGCAGTGACTCAGGGGGCGGGAGCAATGAGCAGTTCTTC CASSDSGGGSNEQFF
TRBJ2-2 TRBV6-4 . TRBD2 TGTGCCAGCAGTCTAGCGGGAGACACCGGGGAGCTGTTTTTT CASSLAGDTGELFF
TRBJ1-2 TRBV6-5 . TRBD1 TGTGCCAGCAGTTACGGGACAGGGGGCGGCTACACCTTC CASSYGTGGGYTF
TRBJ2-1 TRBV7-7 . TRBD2 TGTGCTAGCAGCCGGACTAGCGACTACAATGAGCAGTTCTTC CASSRTSDYNEQFF
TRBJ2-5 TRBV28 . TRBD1 TGTGCCAGCAGCTTGGACAGGAGAGAGACCCAGTACTTC CASSLDRRETQYF
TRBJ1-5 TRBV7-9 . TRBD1 TGTGCCAGCAGCTTAGACGGGACAGGGGGTCAGCCCCAGCATTTT CASSLDGTGGQPQHF
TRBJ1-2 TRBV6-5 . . TGTGCCAGCAGTTACGGGCAGGGGTACTATGGCTACACCTTC CASSYGQGYYGYTF
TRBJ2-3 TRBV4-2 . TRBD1 TGTGCCAGCAGCCCGACAGGGGGCACAGATACGCAGTATTTT CASSPTGGTDTQYF
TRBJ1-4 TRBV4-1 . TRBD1 TGCGCCAGCAGCCAAGAACTCGGGACAGGGGGCGAAAAACTGTTTTTT CASSQELGTGGEKLFF
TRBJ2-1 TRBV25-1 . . TGTGCCAGCAGTGAAGGGACAGGGGCGGGAGGGGATGAGCAGTTCTTC CASSEGTGAGGDEQFF
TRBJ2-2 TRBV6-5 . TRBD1 TGTGCCAGCAGTTACTACAGGGGCGGGGAGCTGTTTTTT CASSYYRGGELFF
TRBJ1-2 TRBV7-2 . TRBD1 TGTGCCAGCAGCTTAGTGACAGGGAGCTATGGCTACACCTTC CASSLVTGSYGYTF
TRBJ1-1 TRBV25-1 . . TGTGCCAGCAGTGACAGGAACACTGAAGCTTTCTTT CASSDRNTEAFF
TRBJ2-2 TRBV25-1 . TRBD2 TGTGCCAGCATGGGACTAGCGGGAGGGCACGGGGAGCTGTTTTTT CASMGLAGGHGELFF
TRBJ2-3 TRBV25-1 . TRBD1 TGTGCCAGCAGCCACCAGCGAACAGGGGAGCAGTATTTT CASSHQRTGEQYF
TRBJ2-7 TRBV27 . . TGTGCCAGCAGTCACGGGACAAACTACGAGCAGTACTTC CASSHGTNYEQYF
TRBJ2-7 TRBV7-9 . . TGTGCCAGCAGCCCCAGTTACGAGCAGTACTTC CASSPSYEQYF
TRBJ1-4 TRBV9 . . TGTGCCAGCAGCGTAGCCGGAGTCCGCCCAGAAAAACTGTTTTTT CASSVAGVRPEKLFF
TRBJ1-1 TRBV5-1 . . TGCGCCAGCAGCTTACAGAACACTGAAGCTTTCTTT CASSLQNTEAFF
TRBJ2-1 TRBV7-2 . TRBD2 TGTGCCAGCAGCTTAGCGCTTTGGCGGGAGAGGGGGCAGTTCTTC CASSLALWRERGQFF
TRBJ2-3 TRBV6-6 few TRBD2 TGTGCCAGCAGTTTCTCTAGCGGGAGGGCCGATACGCAGTATTTT CASSFSSGRADTQYF
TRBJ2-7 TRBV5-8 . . TGTGCCAGCAGCTATCGCGCCTACGAGCAGTACTTC CASSYRAYEQYF
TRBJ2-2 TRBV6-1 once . TGTGCCAGCAGTGAAGGGCCCGAAACCGGGGAGCTGTTTTTT CASSEGPETGELFF